One sample yielded the 15 T cell receptor beta chains listed below, sequenced in a study of CD8+CD57+ T cells in acquired aplastic anemia. CDR3 and TCR beta VDJ profiling relied on a genomic DNA template. TCRdb called the reads again in MiXCR, with one record for every CDR3 protein. There are fewer than 250,000 distinct CDR3 sequences in the sample; 40% to 50% occur only once, and 6.5% to 10% lies in the top ten. Patients included in sequencing had previously demonstrated CD8+CD57+ cell expansion by flow cytometry. Sequencing used sorted CD4+, CD8+, or CD8+CD57+ T cells (not recorded which) from PBMCs. The receptors shown here come from a human donor with aplastic anemia.

Here the CDR3 reads CASSSTTGRDTEAFF. CDR3 DNA: TGTGCCAGCAGTTCTACGACAGGGAGGGACACTGAAGCTTTCTTT. The chain couples TRBV6-5 to TRBJ1-1; 7 bases match TRBD1. Trimming at V came to 4 bases and at J to 3 bases, leaving 8 bases not matched to a gene. Germline loops: CDR1 MNHEY, CDR2 SVGAGI. The length of the CDR3 is 15 residues.

This clonotype was seen repeatedly, ten times or more. The genes are TRBV7-6 and TRBJ1-6; D not resolved. Trimming took off 2 bases at V and 7 bases at J, with 9 bases between the two ends. In germline, CDR1 is SGHVS, CDR2 FNYEAQ. This CDR3 comprises 14 residues. CDR3 protein: CASSLNSANSPLHF. Here the CDR3 DNA reads TGTGCCAGCAGCTTAAATTCGGCAAATTCACCCCTCCACTTT.

There are a few counts of this clonotype. The chain combines TRBV6-1 with TRBJ1-5; D not certain. The germline V and J ends were trimmed by 6 bases and 1 base, with 16 bases remaining between them. The CDR3 is made up of 16 amino acids. Germline V gene sequence: CDR1 MNHNS, CDR2 SASEGT. The CDR3 loop is CASSSGRAVSNQPQHF. The CDR3, as DNA: TGTGCCAGCAGCTCCGGGAGGGCGGTCAGCAATCAGCCCCAGCATTTT.

The rearrangement uses TRBV13 and TRBJ2-7, with 13 positions matching TRBD2. This CDR3 spans 13 amino acids. The germline V gene encodes CDR1 PRHDT and CDR2 FYEKMQ (reference sequence). After removal of 4 bases from V and 11 bases from J, the junction contained 5 bases not matched to a gene. CDR3 in amino acids: CASSSLAGGPEYF. CDR3 bases: TGTGCCAGCAGCTCACTAGCGGGGGGGCCGGAGTACTTC.

As concerns this clonotype: A read error is possible here, since a much larger clone lies one base away. This chain links TRBV5-4 with TRBJ2-3; 7 bases agree with TRBD1. Per germline, CDR1 SGHNT and CDR2 YYREEE (reference sequence). Trimming cost V 2 bases and J 2 bases; bases outside gene matches: 17. The CDR3 loop spans 19 amino acids. As DNA, the CDR3 is TGTGCCAGCAGCTTTAGGGCACGCATCCGGGACAGAGCCACAGATACGCAGTATTTT. Translating it yields CASSFRARIRDRATDTQYF. Full variable domain (remainder filled in from reference TRBV5-4 and TRBJ2-3): ETGVTQSPTHLIKTRGQQVTLRCSSQSGHNTVSWYQQALGQGPQFIFQYYREEENGRGNFPPRFSGLQFPNYSSELNVNALELDDSALYLCASSFRARIRDRATDTQYFGPGTRLTVL.

The chain recombines TRBV15 with TRBJ2-3, with a weak D call TRBD2 (6 bases). Germline CDR1 is LNHNV and CDR2 is YYDKDF (reference sequence). The CDR3 is 16 amino acids. V lost 4 bases and J lost 0, with 14 bases in between. The CDR3: CATSTEAGASTDTQYF. DNA for the CDR3: TGTGCCACCAGCACCGAAGCGGGTGCTAGCACAGATACGCAGTATTTT.

This clonotype was observed once. The genes are TRBV19 and TRBJ1-5; D is uncertain. The CDR3 is 13 amino acids. The V end was cut by 8 bases, the J end by 1 base, with 9 bases between. CDR1 LNHDA and CDR2 SQIVND come from the germline V gene (reference sequence). For the CDR3, the DNA is TGTGCCAGTGCCACATACAGCAATCAGCCCCAGCATTTT. As protein: CASATYSNQPQHF.

This chain joins TRBV7-9 and TRBJ2-5; TRBD2 matches at 9 bases. Looked up from germline, CDR1 is SEHNR and CDR2 is FQNEAQ (reference sequence). The CDR3 is 15 amino acids. V lost 3 bases and J lost 5; bases outside the gene matches: 7. For the CDR3, the DNA is TGTGCCAGCAGCTTGACTAGCGGAGTTCGGGAGACCCAGTACTTC. The encoded protein is CASSLTSGVRETQYF.

V gene TRBV7-9 combines with J gene TRBJ2-7; a weak D match, TRBD1 (6 bases). The CDR3 runs 12 residues. V gave up 5 bases and J gave up 1 base, with 6 bases separating them. Germline V gives CDR1 SEHNR, CDR2 FQNEAQ (reference sequence). CDR3 residues: CASSQGSYEQYV. CDR3 DNA sequence: TGTGCCAGCAGCCAGGGGTCCTACGAGCAGTACGTC.

The chain has TRBV24-1 and TRBJ1-2; D is uncertain. V lost 7 bases and J lost 2, with 16 bases in between. The CDR3 sequence is 15 residues long. Germline values: CDR1 KGHDR, CDR2 SFDVKD. The CDR3 DNA is TGTGCCACCAGCTTGTACGGAGAAGTCAACTATGGCTACACCTTC. Its protein is CATSLYGEVNYGYTF.

The CDR3 loop reads CATSRDGRERYEQYF. The CDR3 DNA reads as TGTGCCACCAGCAGAGATGGGAGGGAGAGGTACGAGCAGTACTTC. This chain joins TRBV15 and TRBJ2-7; 7 nucleotides align to TRBD2. The CDR3 extends over 15 amino acids. Germline V gene sequence: CDR1 LNHNV, CDR2 YYDKDF (reference sequence). The V and J ends lost 0 bases and 4 bases, in that order; junction bases with no gene match: 6.

CDR3 in amino acids: CATCLGQGGSTEAFF. The CDR3 DNA is TGCGCGACCTGTCTAGGACAGGGGGGTTCCACTGAAGCTTTCTTT. The chain carries TRBV10-1 and TRBJ1-1; 10 nucleotides agree with TRBD1. CDR3 length: 15 residues. The germline CDR1 and CDR2 sequences are WNHNN and SYGVQD (reference sequence).

This clonotype was recorded once. The chain employs TRBV15 and TRBJ2-7, with 11 bases matching TRBD1. The germline V gene encodes CDR1 LNHNV and CDR2 YYDKDF (reference sequence). The CDR3 runs to 16 residues. With 0 bases clipped from V and 3 bases from J, the junction kept 4 bases outside the gene matches. This CDR3 reads CATSRDRGTGGYEQYF. The DNA for the CDR3 is TGTGCCACCAGCAGAGATCGGGGGACAGGGGGCTACGAGCAGTACTTC.

The chain links TRBV7-9 to TRBJ1-2; D may be TRBD1 (5 bases). The germline V and J ends were trimmed by 5 bases and 12 bases, with 16 bases remaining between them. In germline, CDR1 is SEHNR, CDR2 FQNEAQ (reference sequence). The CDR3 runs to 12 residues. CDR3 amino acids: CASSLGQGGNTF. CDR3 nucleotide sequence: TGTGCCAGCAGCCTCGGGCAGGGAGGAAACACCTTC.

This clonotype came up a few times. This sequence joins TRBV9 and TRBJ2-2; perhaps TRBD2 as D (6 bases). Germline lookup yields CDR1 SGDLS and CDR2 YYNGEE. V was trimmed by 0 bases and J by 5 bases, leaving 11 bases between them. The CDR3 runs 15 residues. This chain's CDR3 is CASSVVPGGTGELFF. For the CDR3, the DNA is TGTGCCAGCAGCGTAGTCCCCGGGGGTACCGGGGAGCTGTTTTTT.